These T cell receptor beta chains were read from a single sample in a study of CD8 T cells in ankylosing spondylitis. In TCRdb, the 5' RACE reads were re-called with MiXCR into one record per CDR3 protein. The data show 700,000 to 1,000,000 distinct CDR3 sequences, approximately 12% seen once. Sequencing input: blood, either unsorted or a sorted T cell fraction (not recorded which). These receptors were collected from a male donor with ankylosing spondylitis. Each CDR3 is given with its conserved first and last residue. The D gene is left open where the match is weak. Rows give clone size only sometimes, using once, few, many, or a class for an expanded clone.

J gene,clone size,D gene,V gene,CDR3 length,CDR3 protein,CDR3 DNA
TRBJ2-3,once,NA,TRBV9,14,CASSVAPSPDTQYF,TGTGCCAGCAGCGTAGCCCCTAGCCCAGATACGCAGTATTTT
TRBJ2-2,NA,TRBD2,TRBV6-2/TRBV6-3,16,CASHGSGGRYTGELFF,TGTGCCTCCCACGGGTCCGGCGGGAGGTACACCGGGGAGCTGTTTTTT
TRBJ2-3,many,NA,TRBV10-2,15,CASSEPRRSTDTQYF,TGCGCCAGCAGTGAGCCCAGACGTAGCACAGATACGCAGTATTTT
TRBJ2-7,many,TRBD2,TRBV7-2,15,CASSLRTSGGYEQYF,TGTGCCAGCAGCTTACGGACTAGCGGGGGCTACGAGCAGTACTTC
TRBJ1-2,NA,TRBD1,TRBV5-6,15,CASSRPDRGWYGYTF,TGTGCCAGCAGCCGCCCCGACAGGGGTTGGTATGGCTACACCTTC
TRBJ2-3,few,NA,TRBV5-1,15,CASRPPGLLTDTQYF,TGCGCCAGCAGGCCTCCTGGACTATTAACAGATACGCAGTATTTT
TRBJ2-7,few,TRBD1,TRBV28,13,CASRFGDRREQYF,TGTGCCAGCAGATTTGGGGACAGGAGGGAGCAGTACTTC
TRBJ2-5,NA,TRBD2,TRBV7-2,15,CASSSGPGRGETQYF,TGTGCCAGCAGCTCAGGACCTGGGAGGGGAGAGACCCAGTACTTC
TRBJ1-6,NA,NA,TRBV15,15,CATSRDSSPNSPLHF,TGTGCCACCAGCAGAGATTCAAGTCCTAATTCACCCCTCCACTTT
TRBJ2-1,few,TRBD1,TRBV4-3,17,CASSQEGQGPGLNEQFF,TGCGCCAGCAGCCAAGAAGGACAGGGGCCAGGACTCAATGAGCAGTTCTTC
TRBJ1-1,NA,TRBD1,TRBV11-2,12,CASSRQGAMAFF,TGTGCCAGCAGCCGACAGGGGGCAATGGCTTTCTTT
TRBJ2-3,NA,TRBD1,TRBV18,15,CASSGQGVKTDTQYF,TGTGCCAGCTCGGGACAGGGGGTAAAAACTGATACGCAGTATTTT
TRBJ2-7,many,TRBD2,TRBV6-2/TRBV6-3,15,CASSQAGDLSYEQYF,TGTGCCAGCAGCCAAGCGGGAGACTTATCTTACGAGCAGTACTTC
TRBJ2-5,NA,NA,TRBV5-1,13,CASSVDGKETQYF,TGCGCCAGCAGCGTGGACGGGAAAGAGACCCAGTACTTC
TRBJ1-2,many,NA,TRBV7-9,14,CASSYLGATYGYTF,TGTGCCAGCAGCTACCTGGGGGCGACCTATGGCTACACCTTC
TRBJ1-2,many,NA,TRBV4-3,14,CASSQSGQSYGYTF,TGCGCCAGCAGCCAGTCAGGACAAAGCTATGGCTACACCTTC
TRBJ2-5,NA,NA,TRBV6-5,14,CASSSSRYQETQYF,TGTGCCAGCAGTTCCTCCCGGTACCAAGAGACCCAGTACTTC
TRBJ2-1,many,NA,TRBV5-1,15,CASSLNTKANNEQFF,TGCGCCAGCAGCTTGAACACGAAGGCCAACAATGAGCAGTTCTTC
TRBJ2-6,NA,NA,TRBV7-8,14,CASREFSGANVLTF,TGTGCCAGCAGGGAGTTTTCTGGGGCCAACGTCCTGACTTTC
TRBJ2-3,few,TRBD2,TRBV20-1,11,CSPLSGETQYF,TGCAGTCCGTTAAGCGGGGAAACGCAGTATTTT
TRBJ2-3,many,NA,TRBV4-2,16,CASSQEAGVKTDTQYF,TGTGCCAGCAGCCAAGAGGCAGGGGTTAAGACAGATACGCAGTATTTT
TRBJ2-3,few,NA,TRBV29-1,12,CSVGLYTDTQYF,TGCAGCGTGGGACTTTACACAGATACGCAGTATTTT
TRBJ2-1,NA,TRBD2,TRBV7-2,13,CASSPSGPNEQFF,TGTGCCAGCAGCCCTAGCGGGCCGAATGAGCAGTTCTTC
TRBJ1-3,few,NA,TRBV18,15,CASSLTASSGNTIYF,TGTGCCAGCTCACTGACAGCGAGCTCTGGAAACACCATATATTTT